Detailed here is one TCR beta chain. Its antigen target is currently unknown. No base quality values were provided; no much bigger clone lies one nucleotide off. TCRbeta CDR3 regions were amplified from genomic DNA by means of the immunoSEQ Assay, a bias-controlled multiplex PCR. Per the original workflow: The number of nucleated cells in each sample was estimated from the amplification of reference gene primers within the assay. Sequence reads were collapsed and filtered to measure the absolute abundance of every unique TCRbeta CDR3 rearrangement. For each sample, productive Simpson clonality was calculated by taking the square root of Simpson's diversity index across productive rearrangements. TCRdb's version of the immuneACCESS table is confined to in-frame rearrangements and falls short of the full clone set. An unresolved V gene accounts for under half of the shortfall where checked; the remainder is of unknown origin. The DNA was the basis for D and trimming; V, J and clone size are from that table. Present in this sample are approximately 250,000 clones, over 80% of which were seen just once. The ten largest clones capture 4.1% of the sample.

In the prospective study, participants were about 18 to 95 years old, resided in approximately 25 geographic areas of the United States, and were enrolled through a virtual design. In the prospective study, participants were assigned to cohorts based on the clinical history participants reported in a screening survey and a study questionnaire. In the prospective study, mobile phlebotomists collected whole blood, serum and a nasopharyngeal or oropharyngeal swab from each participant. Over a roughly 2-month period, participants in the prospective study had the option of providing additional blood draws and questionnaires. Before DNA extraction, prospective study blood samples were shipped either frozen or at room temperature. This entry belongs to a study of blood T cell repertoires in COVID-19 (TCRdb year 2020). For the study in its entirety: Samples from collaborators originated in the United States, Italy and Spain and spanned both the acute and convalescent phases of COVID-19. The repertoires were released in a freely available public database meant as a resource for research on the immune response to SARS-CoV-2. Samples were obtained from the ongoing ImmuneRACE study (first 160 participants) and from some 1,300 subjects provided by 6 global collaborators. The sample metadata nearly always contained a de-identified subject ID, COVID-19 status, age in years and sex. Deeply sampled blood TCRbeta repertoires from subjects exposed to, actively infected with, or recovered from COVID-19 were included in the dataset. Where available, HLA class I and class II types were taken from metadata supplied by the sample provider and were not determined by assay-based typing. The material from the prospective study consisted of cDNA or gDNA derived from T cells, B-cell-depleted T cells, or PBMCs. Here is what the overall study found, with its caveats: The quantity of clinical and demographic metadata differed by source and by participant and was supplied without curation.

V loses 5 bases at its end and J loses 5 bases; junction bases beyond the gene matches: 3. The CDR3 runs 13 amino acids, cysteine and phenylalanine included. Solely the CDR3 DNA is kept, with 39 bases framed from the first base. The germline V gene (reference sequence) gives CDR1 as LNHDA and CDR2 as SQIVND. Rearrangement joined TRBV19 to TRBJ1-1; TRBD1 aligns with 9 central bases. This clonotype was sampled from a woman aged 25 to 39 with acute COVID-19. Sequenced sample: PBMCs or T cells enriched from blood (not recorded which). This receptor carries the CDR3 CASSEQGATEAFF. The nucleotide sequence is TGTGCCAGTAGTGAACAGGGGGCTACTGAAGCTTTCTTT.